The rows below give T cell receptor beta chains drawn from one sample of a study of cytomegalovirus exposure and HLA in healthy donors. Only in-frame clones appear in the TCRdb table, and some are missing; sequencing was by immunoSEQ multiplex PCR. There are approximately 120,000 clones in the sample, with around 2.9% held by the top ten. The sequencing input was PBMCs. These receptors all come from a man under 40 in good health and CMV-seronegative. CDR3s include the opening cysteine and the closing phenylalanine or tryptophan. The order of the fields is V gene, D gene, J gene, CDR3 DNA, CDR3 protein. D genes are given only for firm matches.

TRBV4-1	TRBD1	TRBJ2-3	TGCGCCAGCAGGGGACAGAGCACAGATACGCAGTATTTT	CASRGQSTDTQYF
TRBV9	TRBD1	TRBJ1-1	TGTGCCAGCAGCGCCCCGACAGGGAGAACTGAAGCTTTCTTT	CASSAPTGRTEAFF
TRBV7-8	NA	TRBJ2-1	TGTGCCAGCAGCTTAAAAACTCAACGGAGCTCCTACAATGAGCAGTTCTTC	CASSLKTQRSSYNEQFF
TRBV18	TRBD2	TRBJ2-7	TGTGCCAGCTCACCACCCGATATCCAGCGGGATCGTGAGCAGTACTTC	CASSPPDIQRDREQYF
TRBV28	TRBD1	TRBJ2-7	TGTGCCAGCACAGGGGGCTACGAGCAGTACTTC	CASTGGYEQYF
TRBV7-7	TRBD2	TRBJ2-1	TGTGCCAGCAGCTCAGGTAGCGGGAGTGGTGAGCAGTTCTTC	CASSSGSGSGEQFF
TRBV2	TRBD1	TRBJ1-6	TGTGCCAGCAGTCCATCCACCGGGGCAGGGGGTTCACCCCTCCACTTT	CASSPSTGAGGSPLHF
TRBV30	NA	TRBJ2-7	TGTGCTTACGAACAGGGGAGCGGGTCTTACGAGCAGTACTTC	CAYEQGSGSYEQYF
TRBV27	NA	TRBJ1-1	TGTGCCAGCAGTTTATACCGGGACACCGTTTACAACACTGAAGCTTTCTTT	CASSLYRDTVYNTEAFF
TRBV2	TRBD2	TRBJ2-7	TGTGCCAGCAGTGGGGGGGAGCGGGAGCTTTATCAGTACTTC	CASSGGERELYQYF
TRBV28	TRBD1	TRBJ2-7	TGTGCCAGCAGTTTGACCACAGGGGGGATTGGCTACGAGCAGTACTTC	CASSLTTGGIGYEQYF
TRBV28	NA	TRBJ1-5	TGTGCCAGCAGTGGGCAACCGATAAGCAATCAGCCCCAGCATTTT	CASSGQPISNQPQHF
TRBV28	TRBD2	TRBJ2-7	TGTGCCAGCAGTTTTCTAGCGGGAGGGACCTACGAGCAGTACTTC	CASSFLAGGTYEQYF
TRBV5-1	TRBD1	TRBJ1-1	TGCGCCAGCAGCCCGGGACAGGGGGACACTGAAGCTTTCTTT	CASSPGQGDTEAFF
TRBV5-1	NA	TRBJ1-1	TGCGCCAGCACCTTGACCGGGGGGCCGAACACTGAAGCTTTCTTT	CASTLTGGPNTEAFF
TRBV28	NA	TRBJ1-1	TGTGCCAGCAGCCTGCTGGGAGAGAGTACTGAAGCTTTCTTT	CASSLLGESTEAFF
TRBV1	NA	TRBJ2-4	TGCACCAGCAGCCAGAGCCTCATGACTAGCGGGAGGGTTGGTGCCAAAAACATTCAGTACTTC	CTSSQSLMTSGRVGAKNIQYF
TRBV10-3	TRBD1	TRBJ1-2	TGTGCCATCACACAACAGGGGACCTATGGCTACACCTTC	CAITQQGTYGYTF
TRBV5-1	NA	TRBJ1-2	TGCGCCAGCAGCCCCAGCCGGAACAGGGCTGACTATGGCTACACCTTC	CASSPSRNRADYGYTF
TRBV7-2	NA	TRBJ2-5	TGTGCCAGCAGCTCCCGCACTCAAGAGACCCAGTACTTC	CASSSRTQETQYF
TRBV7-2	TRBD1	TRBJ1-1	TGTGCCAGCAGCCTGTCGCGACAGGGGACCCCTGAAGCTTTCTTT	CASSLSRQGTPEAFF
TRBV29-1	TRBD1	TRBJ1-2	TGCAGCGTTGAAGATCGAGTCGGGACAGAAAATTATCTTCTAGCGGGTCTCTATGGCTACACCTTC	CSVEDRVGTENYLLAGLYGYTF
TRBV2	NA	TRBJ2-7	TGTGCCAGCAAACGAGGGGGGGAGTGGGACGAGCAGTACTTC	CASKRGGEWDEQYF
TRBV5-4	TRBD1	TRBJ1-2	TGTGCCAGCAGAACTCCGGGACAGGGCCTGAATGGCTACACCTTC	CASRTPGQGLNGYTF
TRBV28	NA	TRBJ1-2	TGTGCCAGCAGTCATCAGGGATTAAACACCTTC	CASSHQGLNTF
TRBV5-1	TRBD1	TRBJ2-2	TGCGCCAGCAGTTATGGACAGGGCGGGCTGTTTTTT	CASSYGQGGLFF
TRBV7-2	TRBD1	TRBJ1-1	TGTGCCAGCAAACGGGACAGGGACACTGAAGCTTTCTTT	CASKRDRDTEAFF
TRBV4-1	NA	TRBJ1-1	TGCGCCAGCAGCCAAGATAGGGGGGGGCCCACTGAAGCTTTCTTT	CASSQDRGGPTEAFF
TRBV7-2	TRBD2	TRBJ2-1	TGTGCCAGCAGCTTAGTTAGCGGGAGGTCGGGCAATGAGCAGTTCTTC	CASSLVSGRSGNEQFF
TRBV7-8	TRBD2	TRBJ2-7	TGTGCCAGCAGCTCGGGGACTAGAGACCACGAGCAGTACTTC	CASSSGTRDHEQYF
TRBV2	TRBD1	TRBJ1-2	TGTGCCAGCACCTGGACAGGGGATGGCTACACCTTC	CASTWTGDGYTF
TRBV27	NA	TRBJ1-4	TGTGCCAGCAGTTTACCGGTAGGGGAATATGAAAAACTGTTTTTT	CASSLPVGEYEKLFF
TRBV7-2	TRBD1	TRBJ1-2	TGTGCCAGCAGCTTAGAGGGGGCAGGCTATGGCTACACCTTC	CASSLEGAGYGYTF
TRBV2	TRBD2	TRBJ2-6	TGTGCCAGCAGTGAAGGACTAGCGAGCTCTGGGGCCAACGTCCTGACTTTC	CASSEGLASSGANVLTF
TRBV19	NA	TRBJ2-1	TGTGCCAGTAGTTCGCTAGCGTCGTACCATGAGCAGTTCTTC	CASSSLASYHEQFF
TRBV5-1	TRBD1	TRBJ1-2	TGCGCCAGCAGCCCCCTAAGACAGGGGCATGGCTACACCTTC	CASSPLRQGHGYTF
TRBV7-6	NA	TRBJ2-1	TGTGCCAGCAGCTTAGCCCTGGGGGCTAAAGGGTACAATGAGCAGTTCTTC	CASSLALGAKGYNEQFF
TRBV5-1	NA	TRBJ2-1	TGCGCCAGCAGCTTGCAGGTCTCTGGTGCAGGGTCGAATGAGCAGTTCTTC	CASSLQVSGAGSNEQFF
TRBV5-1	TRBD1	TRBJ2-3	TGCGCCAGCAGCAGGGCAGGGGGATTCCTGGATACGCAGTATTTT	CASSRAGGFLDTQYF
TRBV11-3	NA	TRBJ2-1	TGTGCCAGCAGCGGACCGACAGAAAATGAGCAGTTCTTC	CASSGPTENEQFF
TRBV9	NA	TRBJ2-3	TGTGCCAGCAGCGTACCGAGCACAGATACGCAGTATTTT	CASSVPSTDTQYF
TRBV5-8	NA	TRBJ2-7	TGTGCCAGCAGCTTCTCGGTCCTCTACGAGCAGTACTTC	CASSFSVLYEQYF
TRBV29-1	TRBD1	TRBJ2-7	TGCAGCGTGGAGGGACAGGGAGAATCGCCCATCTACGAGCAGTACTTC	CSVEGQGESPIYEQYF
TRBV9	TRBD2	TRBJ2-3	TGTGCCAGCAGCGCCTATAGCGGGAGAGGAGATACGCAGTATTTT	CASSAYSGRGDTQYF
TRBV2	NA	TRBJ2-5	TGTGCCAGCATGCAGGGTTTCCAAGAGACCCAGTACTTC	CASMQGFQETQYF
TRBV28	NA	TRBJ1-4	TGTGCCAGCAGTTTAGAAGGCAGGGCCCATAATGAAAAACTGTTTTTT	CASSLEGRAHNEKLFF
TRBV4-3	TRBD2	TRBJ2-7	TGCGCCAGCAGCCAAGCCATAGCGGGGGGATCCTACGAGCAGTACTTC	CASSQAIAGGSYEQYF
TRBV5-4	NA	TRBJ1-1	TGTGCCAGCAGCTCCTTACAGTTGAACACTGAAGCTTTCTTT	CASSSLQLNTEAFF
TRBV29-1	TRBD2	TRBJ2-3	TGCAGCGTTGGAGCGGGGCTCCTCCGAACAGATACGCAGTATTTT	CSVGAGLLRTDTQYF
TRBV29-1	NA	TRBJ2-5	TGCAGCGTTGCTGGAGGAGAGGAGACCCAGTACTTC	CSVAGGEETQYF
TRBV5-1	TRBD2	TRBJ2-7	TGCGCCAGCAGCTTACCGGGACTAGCGGGAGGATGGTCCTACGAGCAGTACTTC	CASSLPGLAGGWSYEQYF